This T cell receptor beta chain was retrieved from a study of blood T cells in healthy people across ages. General observations from the study: Considered underestimates were the diversity estimates obtained from one million T cells.

Sample-barcoded 5' priming and a J-beta primer mix drove a second PCR of roughly 6 to 12 cycles. TCRdb passed the 5' RACE reads through MiXCR, listing each CDR3 protein once. Here the sample spans approximately 900,000 distinct CDR3 sequences, around 29% being singletons. This clonotype was counted once. Its antigen is as yet unknown. An end of the junction differs from the germline gene, which may be a read error. Germline assignment: CDR1 LNHNV and CDR2 YYDKDF (reference sequence). CDR3 size: 14 residues. Total RNA extracted from each sample amounted to at least 5 micrograms. The sample also formed part of further work on T cells of mothers and their children. As that report states: The second PCR's M1S primer added sample barcodes and 2-4 random nucleotides. Every mother supplied over 8 million TCR beta CDR3 reads and every child some 3 million.

The specimen sequenced was blood. The receptor comes from a woman aged 40 to 50 in good health. The gene calls are TRBV15 and TRBJ1-2; 7 nucleotides line up with TRBD1. In DNA, the CDR3 is TGTGTCACCAGCAGAGCTGGGACAGTCTATGGCTACACCTTC. Translated: CVTSRAGTVYGYTF.